This TCR beta chain was retrieved from a study of technical replicates of blood from several donors. Trimming removed 5 bases from V and 5 bases from J; junction bases left unmatched: 8. CDR3 length: 15 amino acids. Looked up from germline, CDR1 is MDHEN and CDR2 is SYDVKM. TCRdb's copy holds only in-frame clones and misses some; the assay was immunoSEQ multiplex PCR. The table includes over 85,000 clones, about 95% detected once. This sequence originates from a human donor in good health. The chain is built from TRBV28 and TRBJ2-1; 8 nucleotides match TRBD2. The source material was T cells isolated from PBMCs. The CDR3 loop is CASSLSGIGNNEQFF. The CDR3 DNA is TGTGCCAGCAGTCTTAGCGGGATAGGCAACAATGAGCAGTTCTTC.